This TCR beta chain derives from a study of CD4+ T cells in melanoma. In this sample, this clone turned up a few times. CDR1 and CDR2 from the germline V gene are SGHVS and FQNEAQ. Trimming left V 5 bases short and J 4 bases short, with 12 bases between. This CDR3 region has 14 residues. Some clones are missing from TCRdb's copy, which holds only in-frame ones; the method was immunoSEQ multiplex PCR. The table records 10,000 or so clones, 55% to 75% of them present only once. This TCR came from a human donor with melanoma. Sequencing used cells from a culture (not recorded whether cultured in vitro). The chain links TRBV7-8 to TRBJ1-5; D might be TRBD1 (6 bases). In DNA form, the CDR3 reads TGTGCCAGCAGCAATACAGGGAGGAATCAGCCCCAGCATTTT. Translation: CASSNTGRNQPQHF.